The 21 T cell receptor beta chains below were found in one sample sequenced in a study of OX40 agonist ivuxolimab in advanced cancers. The library was obtained by the immunoSEQ multiplex PCR assay. In TCRdb, the immuneACCESS table is reduced to in-frame sequences with V and J assigned. These tables do not hold every clone; where another copy was compared, an unresolved V gene accounts for under half, and the others remain unexplained. This sample lists some 62,000 clones; about 92% were detected once. In total, the top ten clones hold roughly 0.56% of the sample. The sample in question was CD4+ or CD8+ T cells sorted from blood, obtained in a trial of the OX40 agonist ivuxolimab. These receptors were collected from an adult with an advanced solid tumor such as melanoma, head and neck, liver or kidney cancer.

This chain links TRBV5-1 with TRBJ2-2; D remains unclear. Germline CDR1 is SGHRS and CDR2 is YFSETQ. This CDR3 is built from 16 residues. The V end lost 0 bases, the J end lost 2 bases, and 11 bases lay between the germline ends. The CDR3 DNA reads TGCGCCAGCAGCTTGGATCCTGGTGGAAACACCGGGGAGCTGTTTTTT. Translated: CASSLDPGGNTGELFF.

The rearrangement links TRBV2 to TRBJ1-1; D not certain. The germline gives CDR1 SNHLY, CDR2 FYNNEI. V lost 4 bases and J 1 base, leaving 10 bases between the germline ends. This CDR3 has 14 amino acids. CDR3 bases: TGTGCCAGCAGTGTGGAGGGAGGGAACACTGAAGCTTTCTTT. Its protein is CASSVEGGNTEAFF.

The genes are TRBV5-5 and TRBJ1-4, with 7 bases identical to TRBD1. This CDR3 has 13 amino acids. Germline values: CDR1 SGHKS, CDR2 YYEKEE (reference sequence). With V trimmed by 5 bases and J by 6 bases, 4 bases remained unmatched. The CDR3 loop is CASRQGVDEKLFF. In DNA, the CDR3 is TGTGCCAGCAGGCAGGGGGTTGATGAAAAACTGTTTTTT. The entire variable domain, with the rest obtained from reference TRBV5-5 and TRBJ1-4, is as follows: DAGVTQSPTHLIKTRGQQVTLRCSPISGHKSVSWYQQVLGQGPQFIFQYYEKEERGRGNFPDRFSARQFPNYSSELNVNALLLGDSALYLCASRQGVDEKLFFGSGTQLSVL.

This clone appeared once. The chain combines TRBV6-6 with TRBJ2-5, with D hard to call. This CDR3 has 13 amino acids. V gave up 4 bases and J gave up 5 bases, with 11 bases separating them. The germline V gene has CDR1 MNHNY and CDR2 SVGAGI (reference sequence). The CDR3 DNA sequence: TGTGCCAGCAGTTGGGTACTGGGCGAGACCCAGTACTTC. Translating gives CASSWVLGETQYF.

The J gene is TRBJ1-4, the V gene TRBV18, with unresolved D. The CDR3 extends over 14 amino acids. With 3 bases removed from V and 6 bases from J, the gap between germline ends came to 11 bases. Per the germline V gene, CDR1 is KGHSH and CDR2 is LQKENI. The chain's CDR3 is CASSPQRQDEKLFF. The DNA of the CDR3 is TGTGCCAGCTCACCCCAGCGGCAGGATGAAAAACTGTTTTTT.

The chain combines TRBV13 with TRBJ2-1, with 11 bases lining up with TRBD1. This CDR3 region has 15 residues. Trimming cost V 4 bases and J 10 bases; bases outside gene matches: 9. Per germline, CDR1 PRHDT and CDR2 FYEKMQ (reference sequence). The CDR3 DNA follows: TGTGCCAGCAGCTCCAGGCCGGGACAGGGGGGAGAGCAGTTCTTC. Amino acids: CASSSRPGQGGEQFF.

The chain combines TRBV6-1 with TRBJ1-2, with 8 bases fitting TRBD1. J was trimmed by 4 bases and V by 6 bases; bases with no gene match: 10. Germline V gives CDR1 MNHNS, CDR2 SASEGT. The CDR3 runs to 15 residues. This CDR3 reads CASRPPGQESYGYTF. Written as DNA, the CDR3 is TGTGCCAGCAGGCCTCCGGGACAGGAGAGCTATGGCTACACCTTC.

The J gene is TRBJ2-1, the V gene TRBV7-8; 9 bases are shared with TRBD2. This CDR3 has 13 residues. Germline CDR1 reads SGHVS; CDR2 reads FQNEAQ. Losses at the gene ends were 5 bases for V and 10 bases for J; bases not matched to a gene: 6. CDR3 nucleotides: TGTGCCAGCAGCGAATCTCTAGCGGGAGAGCAGTTCTTC. This gives the protein CASSESLAGEQFF.

V and J are TRBV2 and TRBJ1-3; 7 bases are a match to TRBD1. Germline V gives CDR1 SNHLY, CDR2 FYNNEI. With 4 bases clipped from V and 0 bases from J, the junction kept 12 bases outside the gene matches. The CDR3 is 18 amino acids. This CDR3 is CASSGRGRGSLSGNTIYF. DNA for the CDR3: TGTGCCAGCAGTGGGAGGGGGCGCGGGTCTCTCTCTGGAAACACCATATATTTT.

This clone has more than one count but fewer than ten. The chain employs TRBV7-6 and TRBJ2-3, with 12 bases aligning to TRBD2. The CDR3 sequence is 17 residues long. CDR1 is SGHVS, CDR2 FNYEAQ, per germline. Trimming removed 2 bases from V and 6 bases from J; junction bases left unmatched: 9. The CDR3 loop reads CASSLSGTSGSRDTQYF. Here the CDR3 DNA reads TGTGCCAGCAGCTTATCTGGGACTAGCGGGTCTCGGGATACGCAGTATTTT.

The CDR3 region is CAISESYQGLGNEQFF. The CDR3 bases are TGTGCCATCAGTGAGTCCTATCAGGGGTTAGGTAATGAGCAGTTCTTC. This sequence joins TRBV10-3 and TRBJ2-1; weak D call: TRBD1 (6 bases). Trimming removed 0 bases at V and 7 bases at J, with 16 bases between. CDR3 length: 16 amino acids. Per germline, CDR1 ENHRY and CDR2 SYGVKD.

The CDR3 coding sequence is TGTGCCTGGAGTGTAAGGCAACTCGGCGGCGAGCAGTACTTC. Translation gives CAWSVRQLGGEQYF. The V gene is TRBV30, the J gene TRBJ2-7; D unclear. Trimming took 0 bases from V and 6 from J, leaving 15 bases between them. CDR1 and CDR2 (germline): GTSNPN, SVGIG (reference sequence). The CDR3 runs to 14 residues. The full variable domain, in which reference TRBV30 and TRBJ2-7 provide the parts outside the CDR3, is SQTIHQWPATLVQPVGSPLSLECTVEGTSNPNLYWYRQAAGRGLQLLFYSVGIGQISSEVPQNLSASRPQDRQFILSSKKLLLSDSGFYLCAWSVRQLGGEQYFGPGTRLTVT.

V gene TRBV6-5 combines with J gene TRBJ1-5; possible D gene TRBD1, 5 bases. CDR1 is MNHEY and CDR2 is SVGAGI in the germline V gene. Deletions cut 3 bases from V and 4 bases from J, with 10 bases between. This CDR3 is 14 amino acids long. CDR3 bases: TGTGCCAGCAGTTATGTACAGGAGAATCAGCCCCAGCATTTT. It yields the protein CASSYVQENQPQHF.

The chain joins TRBV20-1 to TRBJ1-2, with unresolved D. The CDR3 spans 10 residues. V was shortened by 6 bases and J by 7 bases, with 9 bases between the two germline ends. CDR1 is DFQATT, CDR2 SNEGSKA, per germline (reference sequence). The CDR3 sequence is CSAVGSGYTF. DNA for the CDR3: TGCAGTGCCGTAGGGAGTGGCTACACCTTC.

The chain uses TRBV30 and TRBJ1-5, with TRBD1 identical over 7 bases. Losses at the gene ends were 5 bases for V and 7 bases for J; bases not matched to a gene: 5. Germline V gene lookup returns CDR1 GTSNPN and CDR2 SVGIG (reference sequence). The CDR3 has 12 residues. CDR3 coding DNA: TGTGCCTGGGCTGAGGGGGCCCAGCCCCAGCATTTT. This codes for CAWAEGAQPQHF.

The chain joins TRBV30 to TRBJ2-3; D remains unclear. The CDR3 covers 13 residues. Germline CDR1 GTSNPN, CDR2 SVGIG (reference sequence). The V gene lost 2 bases and the J gene lost 1 base, with 7 bases spanning the gap. The CDR3 here is CAWSRLGTDTQYF. The CDR3, as DNA: TGTGCCTGGAGTCGGCTGGGCACAGATACGCAGTATTTT.

This sequence joins TRBV6-5 and TRBJ2-7, with unresolved D. Germline V CDR1 and CDR2: MNHEY, SVGAGI. Trimming took off 0 bases at V and 4 bases at J, with 10 bases between the two ends. The CDR3 is 14 residues long. The DNA for the CDR3 is TGTGCCAGCAGTTACTCTGCAGACGGATACGAGCAGTACTTC. Translated, it gives CASSYSADGYEQYF.

The chain couples TRBV6-5 to TRBJ1-6; D may be TRBD1 (6 bases). Looked up from germline, CDR1 is MNHEY and CDR2 is SVGAGI. CDR3 size: 14 residues. V was cut by 9 bases and J by 4 bases, with 13 bases left in between. In DNA, the CDR3 is TGTGCCAGTGCCCTAGGGGGTTATAATTCACCCCTCCACTTT. Its translation: CASALGGYNSPLHF.

A note on this clone: Different DNA sequences within this sample yield the same CDR3. V gene TRBV19 combines with J gene TRBJ2-5, with no clear D. The CDR3 sequence is 15 residues long. Germline assignment: CDR1 LNHDA and CDR2 SQIVND (reference sequence). Trimming stripped 3 bases from V and 4 bases from J, with 15 bases between. CDR3 sequence reads: CASSIGRSVGETQYF. The DNA for the CDR3 is TGTGCCAGTAGTATCGGCCGGTCAGTGGGAGAGACCCAGTACTTC. The full variable domain, with the rest looked up from reference TRBV19 and TRBJ2-5, is DGGITQSPKYLFRKEGQNVTLSCEQNLNHDAMYWYRQDPGQGLRLIYYSQIVNDFQKGDIAEGYSVSREKKESFPLTVTSAQKNPTAFYLCASSIGRSVGETQYFGPGTRLLVL.

The chain joins TRBV6-5 to TRBJ2-5; the D is unclear. CDR1 and CDR2 from the germline V gene are MNHEY and SVGAGI. The CDR3 has 14 residues. V was cut by 0 bases and J by 2 bases, with 7 bases left in between. This CDR3 reads CASSYSSQQETQYF. The CDR3 coding sequence is TGTGCCAGCAGTTACTCCAGTCAGCAAGAGACCCAGTACTTC.

This clone was picked up a small number of times. The rearrangement links TRBV5-5 to TRBJ2-7, with TRBD2 identical over 15 bases. V shed 0 bases, J shed 1 base, and the junction held 5 bases outside the gene matches. The CDR3 loop spans 18 amino acids. Germline lookup yields CDR1 SGHKS and CDR2 YYEKEE (reference sequence). The CDR3 DNA sequence: TGTGCCAGCAGCTTGGCGGGGACTAGCGGGAGGTATTCCTACGAGCAGTACTTC. Protein product: CASSLAGTSGRYSYEQYF.